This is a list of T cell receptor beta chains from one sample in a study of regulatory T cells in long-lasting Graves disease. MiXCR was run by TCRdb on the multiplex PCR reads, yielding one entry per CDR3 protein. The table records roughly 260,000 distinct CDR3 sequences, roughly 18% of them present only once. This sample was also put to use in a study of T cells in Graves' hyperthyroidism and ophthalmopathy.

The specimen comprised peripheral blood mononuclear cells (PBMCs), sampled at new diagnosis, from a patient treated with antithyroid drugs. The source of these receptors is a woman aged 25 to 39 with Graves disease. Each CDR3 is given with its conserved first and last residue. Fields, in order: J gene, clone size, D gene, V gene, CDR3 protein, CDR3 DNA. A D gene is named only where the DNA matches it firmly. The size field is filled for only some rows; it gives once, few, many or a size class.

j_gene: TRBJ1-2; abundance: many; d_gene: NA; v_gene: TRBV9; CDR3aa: CASSAPPGAANYGYTF; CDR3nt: TGTGCCAGCAGCGCCCCACCAGGGGCGGCGAACTATGGCTACACCTTC
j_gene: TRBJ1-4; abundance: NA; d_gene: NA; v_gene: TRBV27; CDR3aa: CASSFRRGRGWEKLFF; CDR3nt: TGTGCCAGCAGTTTTCGTCGCGGGCGGGGTTGGGAAAAACTGTTTTTT
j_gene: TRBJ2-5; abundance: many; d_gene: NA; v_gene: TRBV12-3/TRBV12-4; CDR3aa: CASSRQPSGEETQYF; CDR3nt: TGTGCCAGCAGTAGGCAGCCCTCGGGGGAAGAGACCCAGTACTTC
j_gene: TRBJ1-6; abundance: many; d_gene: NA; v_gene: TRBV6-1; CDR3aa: CASRLKARGLPYNSPLHF; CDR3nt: TGTGCCAGCAGGCTCAAGGCAAGGGGCCTCCCTTATAATTCACCCCTCCACTTT
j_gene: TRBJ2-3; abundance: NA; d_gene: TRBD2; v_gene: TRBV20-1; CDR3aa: CSARPRRGGSTDTQYF; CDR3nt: TGCAGTGCTAGGCCACGGCGGGGGGGCAGCACAGATACGCAGTATTTT
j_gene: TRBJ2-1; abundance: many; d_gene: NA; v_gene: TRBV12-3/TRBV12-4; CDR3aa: CASSKGLNEQFF; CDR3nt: TGTGCCAGCAGTAAGGGGTTGAATGAGCAGTTCTTC
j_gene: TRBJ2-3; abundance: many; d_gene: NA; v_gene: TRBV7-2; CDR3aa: CASSSRTVANTDTQYF; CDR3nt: TGTGCCAGCAGCTCGCGGACCGTCGCAAATACAGATACGCAGTATTTT
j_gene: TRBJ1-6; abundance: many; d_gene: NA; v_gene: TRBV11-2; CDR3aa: CASSETAYYNSPLHF; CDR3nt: TGTGCCAGCAGCGAGACAGCTTACTATAATTCACCCCTCCACTTT
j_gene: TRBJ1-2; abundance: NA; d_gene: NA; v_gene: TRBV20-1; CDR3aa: CSARDERTRPLSF; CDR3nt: TGCAGTGCTAGAGATGAAAGGACAAGGCCCCTCTCCTTC
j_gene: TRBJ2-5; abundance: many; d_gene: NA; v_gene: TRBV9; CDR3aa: CASTIGGGEETQYF; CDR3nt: TGTGCCAGCACCATAGGGGGAGGGGAAGAGACCCAGTACTTC
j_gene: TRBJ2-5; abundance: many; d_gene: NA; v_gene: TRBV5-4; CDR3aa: CASSLGLRAQETQYF; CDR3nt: TGTGCCAGCAGCTTGGGGTTGAGGGCCCAAGAGACCCAGTACTTC
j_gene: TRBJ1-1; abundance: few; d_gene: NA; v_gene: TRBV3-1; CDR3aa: CASSQEAGVPMNTEAFF; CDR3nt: TGTGCCAGCAGCCAAGAGGCAGGGGTGCCCATGAACACTGAAGCTTTCTTT
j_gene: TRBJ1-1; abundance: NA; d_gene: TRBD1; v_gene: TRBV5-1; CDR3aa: CASSPGQGAMNTEAFF; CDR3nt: TGCGCCAGCAGCCCCGGACAGGGTGCCATGAACACTGAAGCTTTCTTT
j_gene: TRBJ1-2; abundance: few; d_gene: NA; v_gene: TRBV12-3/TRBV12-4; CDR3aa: CASSLVRAYGYTF; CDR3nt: TGTGCCAGCAGTTTGGTCAGGGCCTATGGCTACACCTTC